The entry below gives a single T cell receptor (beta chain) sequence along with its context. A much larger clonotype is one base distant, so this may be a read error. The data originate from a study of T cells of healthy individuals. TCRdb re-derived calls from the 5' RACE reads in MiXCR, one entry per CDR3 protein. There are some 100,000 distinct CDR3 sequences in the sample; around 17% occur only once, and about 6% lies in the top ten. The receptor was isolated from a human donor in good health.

The CDR3 coding sequence is TGTGCCATCAAGTCCTTGGGAAACAATGAGCAGTTCTTC. Encoded protein: CAIKSLGNNEQFF. The chain links TRBV10-3 to TRBJ2-1; no clear D gene. Germline CDR1 reads ENHRY; CDR2 reads SYGVKD. This CDR3 has 13 residues. Trimming took 7 bases from V and 5 from J, leaving 12 bases between them.